The 24 T cell receptor beta chains reported below all come from one sample, sequenced in a study of early T cells in non-severe SARS-CoV-2 infection. One entry per CDR3 protein results from TCRdb running MiXCR on the 5' RACE reads. Of around 62,000 distinct CDR3 sequences detected, under 15% appear once; the ten largest clones hold 3% to 4.5%. Sequenced sample: whole blood. The receptor source for this set is an adult who was a healthcare worker with PCR-confirmed SARS-CoV-2 infection or an uninfected control (not recorded which).

This clonotype was observed many times. This chain connects TRBV18 to TRBJ1-2; TRBD1 is a possible D gene (6 bases). Trimming removed 2 bases at V and 0 bases at J, with 16 bases between. The V gene's germline CDR1 is KGHSH and CDR2 LQKENI. This CDR3 contains 17 residues. The CDR3 nucleotides read TGTGCCAGCTCACCAATAGCTCTCAGGGGAGCTAACTATGGCTACACCTTC. Its translation is CASSPIALRGANYGYTF.

As regards this clonotype: This clone may be a read error of a much larger clone one base away. As DNA, the CDR3 is TGCAGGCCCGCTAGCAACTCCTACAATGAGCAGTTCTTC. It codes for CRPASNSYNEQFF. The chain employs TRBV20-1 and TRBJ2-1, with TRBD2 as a possible D gene (5 bases). Germline loops: CDR1 DFQATT, CDR2 SNEGSKA (reference sequence). This CDR3 is built from 13 residues.

This clonotype has a count of ten or more. The V gene is TRBV7-3, the J gene TRBJ1-2; D is ambiguous. The germline V and J ends were trimmed by 5 bases and 4 bases, with 11 bases remaining between them. The CDR3 spans 13 residues. Germline-derived CDR1 and CDR2 are SGHTA and FQGTGA. The CDR3: CASSPGPSYGYTF. CDR3 bases: TGTGCCAGCAGCCCAGGACCTTCCTATGGCTACACCTTC.

This clonotype was detected many times. The V gene is TRBV27, the J gene TRBJ2-7; D possibly corresponds to TRBD1 (6 bases). With 6 bases removed from V and 0 bases from J, the gap between germline ends came to 15 bases. Germline-derived CDR1 and CDR2 are MNHEY and SMNVEV (reference sequence). The CDR3 length is 15 residues. The CDR3 here is CASSSTGSLSYEQYF. DNA of the CDR3: TGTGCCAGCAGCTCGACAGGTTCCCTCTCCTACGAGCAGTACTTC.

This chain joins TRBV28 and TRBJ1-1, with D perhaps matching TRBD1 (5 bases). This CDR3 has 12 residues. CDR1 is MDHEN and CDR2 is SYDVKM in the germline V gene. The V end lost 5 bases, the J end lost 9 bases, and 13 bases lay between the germline ends. CDR3 bases: TGTGCCAGCAGTGTCAGGGAGTTCCAAGCTTTCTTT. Its protein product is CASSVREFQAFF.

The rearrangement joins TRBV6-6 to TRBJ1-1; D remains unclear. This CDR3 has 12 amino acids. Trimming removed 0 bases at V and 3 bases at J, with 2 bases between. From germline, CDR1 is MNHNY and CDR2 SVGAGI (reference sequence). CDR3 sequence (DNA): TGTGCCAGCAGTTACTCCGACACTGAAGCTTTCTTT. It yields the protein CASSYSDTEAFF.

A few counts support this clonotype. This sequence joins TRBV20-1 and TRBJ1-1, with D possibly matching TRBD1 (6 bases). There are 15 residues in the CDR3. Germline CDR1 DFQATT, CDR2 SNEGSKA (reference sequence). V was pared by 5 bases and J by 1 base, with 17 bases between. Here the CDR3 reads CSAPMPKTGNTEAFF. For the CDR3, the DNA is TGCAGTGCTCCGATGCCGAAGACAGGGAACACTGAAGCTTTCTTT.

There are many counts of this clonotype. One junction end disagrees with the germline gene, perhaps due to a read error. The V and J genes are TRBV7-9 and TRBJ2-7; 10 bases are shared with TRBD2. Germline values: CDR1 SEHNR, CDR2 FQNEAQ (reference sequence). The CDR3 consists of 15 residues. Here the CDR3 DNA reads TGTGCCAGCAGCCCCCGGACTAGCGGCGGGTACGTGCAGTACTTC. Translated, it gives CASSPRTSGGYVQYF.

The chain is built from TRBV7-2 and TRBJ2-1; 11 bases map to TRBD2. From germline, CDR1 is SGHTA and CDR2 FQGNSA. J was trimmed by 10 bases and V by 6 bases; bases with no gene match: 11. The CDR3 is made up of 15 amino acids. CDR3 region: CASRSGSGRGWEQFF. The CDR3 DNA sequence: TGTGCCAGCAGATCGGGTAGCGGGAGGGGTTGGGAGCAGTTCTTC.

The sample holds one count of this clonotype. The gene calls are TRBV19 and TRBJ2-3, with D hard to call. Germline V CDR1 and CDR2: LNHDA, SQIVND (reference sequence). The V end lost 4 bases, the J end lost 4 bases, and 18 bases lay between the germline ends. This CDR3 is built from 16 residues. The DNA for the CDR3 is TGTGCCAGTAGTAGGAACCGCCCCGCCTACCCAGATACGCAGTATTTT. Protein: CASSRNRPAYPDTQYF. Based on the CDR3 plus reference TRBV19 and TRBJ2-3, the full variable domain is DGGITQSPKYLFRKEGQNVTLSCEQNLNHDAMYWYRQDPGQGLRLIYYSQIVNDFQKGDIAEGYSVSREKKESFPLTVTSAQKNPTAFYLCASSRNRPAYPDTQYFGPGTRLTVL.

This clonotype has at least ten counts. The DNA for the CDR3 is TGTGCCAGCAGTCCCCCGGGGTTCTGGAATGAGCAGTTCTTC. This gives the protein CASSPPGFWNEQFF. This chain connects TRBV27 to TRBJ2-1, with D maybe TRBD2 (5 bases). The CDR3 length is 14 residues. The V gene lost 5 bases and the J gene lost 7 bases, with 15 bases spanning the gap. Per the germline V gene, CDR1 is MNHEY and CDR2 is SMNVEV (reference sequence).

This clonotype was picked up many times. The chain links TRBV15 to TRBJ2-3; 11 bases are shared with TRBD1. The germline V gene has CDR1 LNHNV and CDR2 YYDKDF (reference sequence). There are 15 residues in the CDR3. After removal of 5 bases from V and 4 bases from J, the junction contained 5 bases not matched to a gene. The CDR3 here is CATSADRGRSDTQYF. DNA for the CDR3: TGTGCCACCAGCGCGGACAGGGGGCGGTCAGATACGCAGTATTTT.

The chain carries TRBV3-1 and TRBJ2-1; 8 bases map to TRBD2. The CDR3 is 15 residues long. V trimming: 0 bases; J trimming: 4 bases; junction bases outside the gene matches: 2. CDR1 and CDR2 (germline): LGHDT, YNNKEL (reference sequence). The CDR3 sequence: CASSQELAGYNEQFF. CDR3 in DNA: TGTGCCAGCAGCCAAGAGTTAGCGGGGTACAATGAGCAGTTCTTC.

This clonotype was counted a few times. The V gene is TRBV27, the J gene TRBJ2-7; the D call may be TRBD1 or TRBD2 (5 bases each). This CDR3 spans 13 amino acids. Germline V gene lookup returns CDR1 MNHEY and CDR2 SMNVEV (reference sequence). V gave up 2 bases and J gave up 5 bases, with 10 bases separating them. The CDR3: CASSLGRDHEQYF. The CDR3 DNA sequence: TGTGCCAGCAGTTTAGGCAGGGACCACGAGCAGTACTTC.

This CDR3 is CASSLTPSGANVLTF. The CDR3, as DNA: TGTGCCAGCAGCTTGACCCCCTCTGGGGCCAACGTCCTGACTTTC. J is TRBJ2-6 and V is TRBV5-6; no clear D. This CDR3 has 15 residues. CDR1 and CDR2 (germline): SGHDT, YYEEEE. V was clipped by 1 base and J by 0 bases, with 5 bases between them.

J is TRBJ2-1 and V is TRBV6-2 or TRBV6-3, with D tentatively TRBD1 (5 bases). Germline V gene sequence: CDR1 MNHEY, CDR2 SVGEGT. The CDR3 length is 14 residues. Trimming took 5 bases from V and 1 from J, leaving 9 bases between them. The CDR3 region has the DNA TGTGCCAGCAGTCGACAGCTTTCCTACAATGAGCAGTTCTTC. Protein product: CASSRQLSYNEQFF.

This clonotype was counted a few times. The chain has TRBV28 and TRBJ2-1; D perhaps matches TRBD1 (7 bases). CDR3 length: 13 residues. Trimming left V 5 bases short and J 6 bases short, with 11 bases between. Germline CDR1 is MDHEN and CDR2 is SYDVKM. The CDR3 region is CASSAGGRNEQFF. DNA for the CDR3: TGTGCCAGCAGTGCAGGGGGGCGCAATGAGCAGTTCTTC.

The chain employs TRBV7-9 and TRBJ2-1, with D uncertain. The ends were cut back, 1 base at V and 1 base at J, with 8 bases in the middle. Germline V gene lookup returns CDR1 SEHNR and CDR2 FQNEAQ (reference sequence). The length of the CDR3 is 15 residues. Here the CDR3 reads CASSLESSSYNEQFF. In DNA, the CDR3 is TGTGCCAGCAGCTTAGAGAGCTCTTCCTACAATGAGCAGTTCTTC.

This clonotype has just a few counts. The chain uses TRBV11-2 and TRBJ2-7; 9 nucleotides match TRBD1. Germline values: CDR1 SGHAT, CDR2 FQNNGV. V trimming: 3 bases; J trimming: 4 bases; junction bases outside the gene matches: 7. The CDR3 is 15 residues long. CDR3 nucleotide sequence: TGTGCCAGCAGCTTTTCGGGACAGGGTTCATACGAGCAGTACTTC. Protein: CASSFSGQGSYEQYF. The entire variable domain, with the rest obtained from reference TRBV11-2 and TRBJ2-7, is as follows: EAGVAQSPRYKIIEKRQSVAFWCNPISGHATLYWYQQILGQGPKLLIQFQNNGVVDDSQLPKDRFSAERLKGVDSTLKIQPAKLEDSAVYLCASSFSGQGSYEQYFGPGTRLTVT.

This clonotype was seen more than once but under ten times. This sequence joins TRBV30 and TRBJ2-1, with D perhaps assigned TRBD1 or TRBD2 (5 bases each). CDR3 size: 14 residues. Trimming took off 4 bases at V and 7 bases at J, with 17 bases between the two ends. Germline assignment: CDR1 GTSNPN and CDR2 SVGIG (reference sequence). This CDR3 reads CAWTTGTFNNEQFF. The CDR3 region has the DNA TGTGCCTGGACCACCGGGACCTTTAATAATGAGCAGTTCTTC. The full variable domain, its missing parts supplied by reference TRBV30 and TRBJ2-1, is SQTIHQWPATLVQPVGSPLSLECTVEGTSNPNLYWYRQAAGRGLQLLFYSVGIGQISSEVPQNLSASRPQDRQFILSSKKLLLSDSGFYLCAWTTGTFNNEQFFGPGTRLTVL.

This clonotype ranks as medium-sized (0.01 to 0.1%). The V and J genes are TRBV2 and TRBJ2-2, with 8 nucleotides matching TRBD1. The ends lost 10 bases at V and 0 bases at J; junction bases unmatched: 7. CDR1 is SNHLY, CDR2 FYNNEI, per germline. The CDR3 length is 15 residues. CDR3 in amino acids: CATDATGANTGELFF. CDR3 DNA: TGTGCCACAGACGCGACAGGGGCGAACACCGGGGAGCTGTTTTTT.

This clonotype was found many times. The chain has TRBV18 and TRBJ1-2; 7 nucleotides line up with TRBD1. The trim removed 2 bases at V and 2 bases at J, leaving 2 bases unmatched. The CDR3 spans 14 residues. Germline V gene lookup returns CDR1 KGHSH and CDR2 LQKENI. CDR3: CASSPGTANYGYTF. In nucleotides, the CDR3 is TGTGCCAGCTCACCAGGGACAGCGAACTATGGCTACACCTTC.

This clonotype was seen many times. The rearrangement links TRBV6-2 or TRBV6-3 to TRBJ2-7, with unresolved D. The V end was cut by 6 bases, the J end by 7 bases, with 13 bases between. The CDR3 covers 12 residues. Germline V lookup: CDR1 MNHEY, CDR2 SVGEGT. Here the CDR3 reads CASSRPVREQYF. CDR3 bases: TGTGCCAGCAGCAGACCGGTGAGGGAGCAGTACTTC.

The V and J genes are TRBV12-3 or TRBV12-4 and TRBJ2-7; D tentatively reads TRBD1 or TRBD2 (5 bases each). The CDR3 extends over 14 amino acids. V lost 6 bases, J lost 3 bases, and 15 bases lay in between. This CDR3 is CASSIRDGIYEQYF. The CDR3 nucleotides are TGTGCCAGCAGCATACGGGACGGTATCTACGAGCAGTACTTC.